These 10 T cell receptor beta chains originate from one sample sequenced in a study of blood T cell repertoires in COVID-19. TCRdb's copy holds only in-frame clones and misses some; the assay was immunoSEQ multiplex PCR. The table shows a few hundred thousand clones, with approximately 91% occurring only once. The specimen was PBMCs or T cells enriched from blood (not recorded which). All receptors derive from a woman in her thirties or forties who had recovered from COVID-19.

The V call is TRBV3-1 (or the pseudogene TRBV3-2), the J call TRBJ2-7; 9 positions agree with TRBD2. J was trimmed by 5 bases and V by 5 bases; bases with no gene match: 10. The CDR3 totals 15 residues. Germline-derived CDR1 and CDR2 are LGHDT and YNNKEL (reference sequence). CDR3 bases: TGTGCCAGCAGCGCATCGCCTAGCGGGACGGACGAGCAGTACTTC. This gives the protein CASSASPSGTDEQYF.

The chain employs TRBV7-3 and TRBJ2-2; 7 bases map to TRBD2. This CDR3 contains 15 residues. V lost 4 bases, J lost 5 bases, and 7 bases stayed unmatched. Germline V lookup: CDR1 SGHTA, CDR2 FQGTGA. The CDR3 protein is CASSSQLAHTGELFF. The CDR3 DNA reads TGTGCCAGCAGCTCGCAACTAGCGCATACCGGGGAGCTGTTTTTT.

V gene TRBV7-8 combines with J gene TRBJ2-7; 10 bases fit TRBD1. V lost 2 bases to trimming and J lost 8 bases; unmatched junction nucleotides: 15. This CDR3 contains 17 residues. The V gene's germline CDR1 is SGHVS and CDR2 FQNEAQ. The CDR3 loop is CASSLIKDRGDRGKQYF. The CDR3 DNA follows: TGTGCCAGCAGCTTAATAAAGGATCGGGGGGACAGGGGAAAGCAGTACTTC.

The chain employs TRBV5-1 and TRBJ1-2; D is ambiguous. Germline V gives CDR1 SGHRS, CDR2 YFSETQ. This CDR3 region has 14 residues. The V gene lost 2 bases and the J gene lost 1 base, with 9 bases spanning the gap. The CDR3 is CASSFSTGNYGYTF. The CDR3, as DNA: TGCGCCAGCAGCTTTTCGACGGGTAACTATGGCTACACCTTC.

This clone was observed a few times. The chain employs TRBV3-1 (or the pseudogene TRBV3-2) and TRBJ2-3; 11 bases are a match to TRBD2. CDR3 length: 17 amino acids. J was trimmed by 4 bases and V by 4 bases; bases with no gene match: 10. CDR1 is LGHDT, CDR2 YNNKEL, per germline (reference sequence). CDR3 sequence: CASSRGLADPGADTQYF. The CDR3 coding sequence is TGTGCCAGCAGCCGGGGACTAGCGGACCCCGGGGCAGATACGCAGTATTTT.

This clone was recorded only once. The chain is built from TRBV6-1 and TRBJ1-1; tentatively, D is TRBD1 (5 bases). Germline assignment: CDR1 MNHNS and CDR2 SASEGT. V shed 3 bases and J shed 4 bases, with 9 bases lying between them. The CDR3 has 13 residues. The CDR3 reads CASSDSGPTEAFF. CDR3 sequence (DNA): TGTGCCAGCAGTGATTCAGGGCCCACTGAAGCTTTCTTT.

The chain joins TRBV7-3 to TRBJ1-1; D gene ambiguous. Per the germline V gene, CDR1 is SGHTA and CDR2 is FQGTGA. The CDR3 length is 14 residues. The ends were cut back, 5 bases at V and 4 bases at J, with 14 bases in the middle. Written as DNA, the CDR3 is TGTGCCAGCAGCCAAAACTTAAAGAGCACTGAAGCTTTCTTT. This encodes CASSQNLKSTEAFF.

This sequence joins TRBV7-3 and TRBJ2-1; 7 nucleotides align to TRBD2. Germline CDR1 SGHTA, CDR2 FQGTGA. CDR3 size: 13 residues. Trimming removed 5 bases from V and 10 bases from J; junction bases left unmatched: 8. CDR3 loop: CASSTYTSDEQFF. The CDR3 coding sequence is TGTGCCAGCAGCACATATACTAGCGACGAGCAGTTCTTC. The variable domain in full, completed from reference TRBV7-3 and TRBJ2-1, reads GAGVSQTPSNKVTEKGKYVELRCDPISGHTALYWYRQSLGQGPEFLIYFQGTGAADDSGLPNDRFFAVRPEGSVSTLKIQRTERGDSAVYLCASSTYTSDEQFFGPGTRLTVL.

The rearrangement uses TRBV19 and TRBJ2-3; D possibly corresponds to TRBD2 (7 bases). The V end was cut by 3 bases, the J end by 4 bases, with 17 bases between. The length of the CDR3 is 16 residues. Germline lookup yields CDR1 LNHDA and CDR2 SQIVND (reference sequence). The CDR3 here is CASSIRGASAPDTQYF. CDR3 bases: TGTGCCAGTAGTATTCGGGGGGCCAGCGCCCCAGATACGCAGTATTTT.

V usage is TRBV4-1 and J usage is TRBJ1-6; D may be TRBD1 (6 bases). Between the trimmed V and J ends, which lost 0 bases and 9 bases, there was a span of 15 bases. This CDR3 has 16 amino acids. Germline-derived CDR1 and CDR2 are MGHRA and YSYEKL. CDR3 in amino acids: CASSQDQGRGGSPLHF. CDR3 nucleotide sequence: TGCGCCAGCAGCCAAGATCAGGGCAGGGGCGGTTCACCCCTCCACTTT.